These 19 T cell receptor beta chains were sequenced from one sample in a study of human T cells and chemical hapten exposure. Time point: patch test 1, 2 weeks after DPC sensitization. The treatment denotes: therapeutic diphenylcyclopropenone sensitization with weekly scalp DPC. Unfractionated whole blood was the source of the extracted total RNA. TCRdb reprocessed the RACE reads via MiXCR and lists one record per CDR3 protein. This repertoire shows some 41,000 distinct CDR3 sequences, under 5% found once; its top ten account for over 25%. The sample consisted of whole blood, taken in connection with sensitization to the hapten diphenylcyclopropenone (DPC). The receptors stem from a middle-aged man with alopecia areata. Some clones in this sample may be carry-over from other donors' samples.

V usage is TRBV20-1 and J usage is TRBJ1-1; possible D gene TRBD1, 5 bases. Germline lookup yields CDR1 DFQATT and CDR2 SNEGSKA (reference sequence). The V end lost 3 bases, the J end lost 3 bases, and 11 bases lay between the germline ends. The CDR3 loop spans 13 amino acids. CDR3 amino acids: CSASIQEDTEAFF. The CDR3 DNA reads as TGCAGTGCTAGCATACAGGAGGACACTGAAGCTTTCTTT.

This chain joins TRBV12-3 or TRBV12-4 and TRBJ1-2; D is unresolved. With 4 bases removed from V and 4 bases from J, the gap between germline ends came to 13 bases. This CDR3 has 14 amino acids. For the CDR3, the DNA is TGTGCCAGCAGTTCCCAGGAGGGCGGCTATGGCTACACCTTC. This encodes CASSSQEGGYGYTF.

This clonotype showed up many times. This chain joins TRBV29-1 and TRBJ1-1; the match to TRBD1 covers 7 bases. J lost 3 bases, V lost 1 base, and 2 bases had no gene match. The CDR3 runs 13 residues. Looked up from germline, CDR1 is SQVTM and CDR2 is ANQGSEA. CDR3 sequence (DNA): TGCAGCGTTGAAGTTGACAGGGACACTGAAGCTTTCTTT. It translates to CSVEVDRDTEAFF. Variable domain in full (rest from reference TRBV29-1 and TRBJ1-1): SAVISQKPSRDICQRGTSLTIQCQVDSQVTMMFWYRQQPGQSLTLIATANQGSEATYESGFVIDKFPISRPNLTFSTLTVSNMSPEDSSIYLCSVEVDRDTEAFFGQGTRLTVV.

This clonotype was counted at least ten times. V usage is TRBV7-2 and J usage is TRBJ2-5; a possible D gene is TRBD2 (6 bases). CDR3 length equals 15 residues. Deletions cut 1 base from V and 5 bases from J, with 14 bases between. Germline lookup yields CDR1 SGHTA and CDR2 FQGNSA. The CDR3 here is CASSLDHGRGETQYF. The CDR3 region has the DNA TGTGCCAGCAGCTTAGATCACGGGAGAGGGGAGACCCAGTACTTC.

This clonotype has ten or more counts. This chain joins TRBV5-1 and TRBJ2-5, with no clear D. Germline V gene data show CDR1 as SGHRS and CDR2 as YFSETQ. This CDR3 has 16 amino acids. Trimming stripped 0 bases from V and 4 bases from J, with 16 bases between. This CDR3 is CASSLDFAVVIETQYF. In DNA, the CDR3 is TGCGCCAGCAGCTTGGATTTTGCCGTCGTGATAGAGACCCAGTACTTC.

This clonotype has a count of ten or more. The V call is TRBV5-1, the J call TRBJ1-2; perhaps TRBD1 as D (5 bases). This CDR3 spans 13 amino acids. Trimming cost V 4 bases and J 0 bases, with 7 bases left between them. The germline V gene encodes CDR1 SGHRS and CDR2 YFSETQ. CDR3: CASSLTANYGYTF. The CDR3 DNA reads TGCGCCAGCAGCCTGACAGCTAACTATGGCTACACCTTC.

This clonotype was counted at least ten times. J is TRBJ2-3 and V is TRBV10-1, with TRBD1 matching over 8 bases. This CDR3 contains 13 residues. Germline V gives CDR1 WNHNN, CDR2 SYGVQD (reference sequence). The V and J ends lost 5 bases and 4 bases, in that order; junction bases with no gene match: 2. CDR3 sequence reads: CASSRQGPDTQYF. CDR3 coding DNA: TGCGCCAGCAGTAGACAGGGGCCAGATACGCAGTATTTT.

This clonotype has ten or more counts. The chain joins TRBV14 to TRBJ1-2, with TRBD1 identical over 8 bases. Per the germline V gene, CDR1 is SGHDN and CDR2 is FVKESK. This CDR3 has 15 amino acids. The V and J ends lost 0 bases and 6 bases, in that order; junction bases with no gene match: 6. The CDR3 region is CASSQDPRGLNGYTF. The DNA of the CDR3 is TGTGCCAGCAGCCAAGATCCCAGGGGGCTAAATGGCTACACCTTC. Looking up the rest from reference TRBV14 and TRBJ1-2 gives the full variable domain: EAGVTQFPSHSVIEKGQTVTLRCDPISGHDNLYWYRRVMGKEIKFLLHFVKESKQDESGMPNNRFLAERTGGTYSTLKVQPAELEDSGVYFCASSQDPRGLNGYTFGSGTRLTVV.

This clonotype showed up many times. The chain employs TRBV27 and TRBJ2-3; D is uncertain. The CDR3 contains 14 residues. V was trimmed by 0 bases and J by 2 bases, leaving 6 bases between them. Per germline, CDR1 MNHEY and CDR2 SMNVEV (reference sequence). The CDR3 DNA reads as TGTGCCAGCAGTTTATCGTCCTACACAGATACGCAGTATTTT. It is translated as CASSLSSYTDTQYF.

Ten or more counts support this clonotype. The V call is TRBV12-3 or TRBV12-4, the J call TRBJ2-6; TRBD1 is a possible D gene (5 bases). The CDR3 spans 14 residues. Trimming stripped 6 bases from V and 5 bases from J, with 11 bases between. The CDR3 sequence: CASSPPDRANVLTF. DNA of the CDR3: TGTGCCAGCAGCCCCCCGGACAGGGCCAACGTCCTGACTTTC.

Ten or more counts support this clonotype. V usage is TRBV20-1 and J usage is TRBJ2-2, with 9 bases fitting TRBD2. Germline V gene data show CDR1 as DFQATT and CDR2 as SNEGSKA (reference sequence). After removal of 1 base from V and 2 bases from J, the junction contained 8 bases not matched to a gene. This CDR3 comprises 17 residues. The CDR3 DNA follows: TGCAGTGCTAGAGTTCTAGCGGGATCACTTAACACCGGGGAGCTGTTTTTT. Protein: CSARVLAGSLNTGELFF.

This clonotype was observed at least ten times. The CDR3 here is CASSGPLSGSSQTQYF. The CDR3 DNA sequence: TGTGCCAGCAGCGGACCCCTCAGCGGGAGCTCTCAGACCCAGTACTTC. This chain uses TRBV28 with TRBJ2-5, with TRBD2 matching 8 bases. The V gene's germline CDR1 is MDHEN and CDR2 SYDVKM. The J segment lost 6 bases and the V segment lost 6 bases, leaving 15 bases of the junction unmatched. The CDR3 is 16 amino acids.

This clonotype appeared many times. The V and J genes are TRBV5-1 and TRBJ2-1; TRBD2 is a possible D gene (6 bases). The CDR3 loop spans 15 amino acids. Trimming pared 0 bases from V and 8 bases from J, leaving 15 bases between. Germline V gives CDR1 SGHRS, CDR2 YFSETQ. The chain's CDR3 is CASSLGLAIADEQFF. Written as DNA, the CDR3 is TGCGCCAGCAGCTTGGGGCTAGCGATCGCCGATGAGCAGTTCTTC.

Ten or more counts support this clonotype. The V and J genes are TRBV24-1 and TRBJ2-2, with no clear D. CDR3 length: 14 residues. The V gene's germline CDR1 is KGHDR and CDR2 SFDVKD. V shed 6 bases and J shed 0 bases, with 7 bases lying between them. CDR3 sequence reads: CATSRTANTGELFF. The CDR3 nucleotides are TGTGCCACCAGTAGGACGGCGAACACCGGGGAGCTGTTTTTT.

This chain joins TRBV13 and TRBJ2-5, with a possible D match to TRBD2 (6 bases). V shed 5 bases and J shed 2 bases, with 15 bases lying between them. The germline V gene encodes CDR1 PRHDT and CDR2 FYEKMQ (reference sequence). The CDR3 is made up of 15 amino acids. The CDR3 sequence: CASSRSGQTQETQYF. As DNA, the CDR3 is TGTGCCAGCAGCCGAAGCGGGCAGACTCAAGAGACCCAGTACTTC.

The gene calls are TRBV7-2 and TRBJ1-3, with D possibly matching TRBD1 (5 bases). The CDR3 sequence is 16 residues long. CDR1 is SGHTA, CDR2 FQGNSA, per germline. V was pared by 4 bases and J by 1 base, with 14 bases between. The CDR3 sequence is CASSSGPGRSGNTIYF. The CDR3 DNA follows: TGTGCCAGCAGCTCAGGCCCAGGGAGGTCTGGAAACACCATATATTTT.

The sample holds a few counts of this clonotype. J is TRBJ2-1 and V is TRBV5-1, with 8 nucleotides matching TRBD2. CDR1 and CDR2 from the germline V gene are SGHRS and YFSETQ. Trimming cost V 0 bases and J 7 bases; bases outside gene matches: 12. This CDR3 is built from 17 residues. DNA for the CDR3: TGCGCCAGCAGCTTGGAACCGGGACTAGTTTCCTCAAATGAGCAGTTCTTC. As protein: CASSLEPGLVSSNEQFF.

Many counts were recorded for this clonotype. As DNA, the CDR3 is TGTGCCAGCAGCTTAGAAGGGAGGATCCAATTTCAAGAGACCCAGTACTTC. Its protein is CASSLEGRIQFQETQYF. This chain links TRBV11-2 with TRBJ2-5; D is perhaps TRBD2 (6 bases). Germline values: CDR1 SGHAT, CDR2 FQNNGV. The CDR3 has 17 residues. Trimming pared 0 bases from V and 2 bases from J, leaving 16 bases between.

This clonotype was observed at least ten times. The V gene is TRBV12-3 or TRBV12-4, the J gene TRBJ1-3; D gene unclear. Trimming shortened V by 7 bases and J by 9 bases, and 13 bases separated the two germline ends. The CDR3 has 12 amino acids. The CDR3 loop reads CASTTDRGTIYF. The CDR3 DNA sequence: TGTGCCAGCACCACAGATCGGGGCACCATATATTTT.